The rows below give T cell receptor beta chains drawn from one sample of a study of siplizumab effects on memory and regulatory T cells. Repertoires were generated with immunoSEQ multiplex PCR, while TCRdb's copy carries only in-frame clones and drops some. The repertoire has around 82,000 clones, 93% of them found once; the top ten carry less than 5.5%. The sequenced sample consisted of CD8+ T cells sorted from blood. The origin of the receptors is a human donor in good health. Each CDR3 is given with its conserved first and last residue. The order of the fields is clone size, J gene, V gene, D gene, CDR3 protein, CDR3 DNA. The D gene is left open where the match is weak. Size is stated for part of the rows, as once, few or many counts, or as a class when the clone is expanded.

- TRBJ1-4 TRBV28 - CTSSPSSNEKLFF TGTACCAGCAGTCCCTCCAGTAATGAAAAACTGTTTTTT
once TRBJ1-1 TRBV5-1 - CASSFGQKNTEAFF TGCGCCAGCAGCTTCGGGCAGAAAAACACTGAAGCTTTCTTT
once TRBJ2-3 TRBV7-6 TRBD2 CASSPGGLSSSTDTQYF TGTGCCAGCAGCCCCGGGGGACTAAGCTCTAGCACAGATACGCAGTATTTT
- TRBJ2-6 TRBV15 - CATSKPAEAGANVLTF TGTGCCACCAGTAAACCTGCAGAGGCCGGGGCCAACGTCCTGACTTTC
- TRBJ1-2 TRBV19 - CASSVRQDYGYTF TGTGCCAGTAGCGTCAGACAAGACTATGGCTACACCTTC
- TRBJ2-5 TRBV7-2 - CASSLARYQETQYF TGTGCCAGCAGCTTAGCTCGGTACCAAGAGACCCAGTACTTC
- TRBJ2-7 TRBV10-3 - CAISEGLTYEQYF TGTGCCATCAGTGAGGGACTGACCTACGAGCAGTACTTC
- TRBJ1-1 TRBV18 - CASSPPTMNTEAFF TGTGCCAGCTCACCACCGACGATGAACACTGAAGCTTTCTTT
- TRBJ1-1 TRBV5-4 TRBD1 CASRPGTANTEAFF TGTGCCAGCAGGCCCGGGACAGCGAACACTGAAGCTTTCTTT
few TRBJ1-2 TRBV9 TRBD1 CASSVGTGTYGYTF TGTGCCAGCAGCGTAGGGACAGGAACCTATGGCTACACCTTC
- TRBJ1-1 TRBV27 - CASRVGRGGGEAFF TGTGCCAGCAGGGTTGGGCGGGGAGGGGGTGAAGCTTTCTTT
- TRBJ1-1 TRBV5-4 - CASSSTGYLNTEAFF TGTGCCAGCAGCTCAACAGGGTATTTGAACACTGAAGCTTTCTTT
- TRBJ2-3 TRBV15 TRBD2 CATSTSNQGLAGGGDTQYF TGTGCCACCAGCACCTCGAATCAAGGCCTAGCGGGGGGTGGAGATACGCAGTATTTT
- TRBJ2-7 TRBV28 TRBD1 CASSLLGTGVYEQYF TGTGCCAGCAGCCTACTCGGGACAGGGGTCTACGAGCAGTACTTC
- TRBJ1-2 TRBV29-1 - CSVEGTQGYTF TGCAGCGTTGAAGGGACACAAGGCTACACCTTC
- TRBJ2-7 TRBV4-3 TRBD1 CASSQGTGPYEQYF TGCGCCAGCAGCCAAGGGACAGGGCCCTACGAGCAGTACTTC
- TRBJ1-1 TRBV4-1 TRBD1 CASSQGTGVTEAFF TGCGCCAGCAGCCAAGGGACAGGGGTGACTGAAGCTTTCTTT
- TRBJ2-5 TRBV29-1 - CSVYAGGETQYF TGCAGCGTGTACGCTGGTGGAGAGACCCAGTACTTC
- TRBJ2-3 TRBV28 TRBD2 CASSTLFSGGRDTQYF TGTGCCAGCAGTACACTATTCAGCGGGGGACGGGATACGCAGTATTTT
- TRBJ1-3 TRBV15 - CATSHSPSGNTIYF TGTGCCACCAGCCACTCCCCCTCTGGAAACACCATATATTTT
- TRBJ2-6 TRBV4-2 - CASSQESPGNPGANVLTF TGTGCCAGCAGCCAAGAATCCCCAGGGAACCCTGGGGCCAACGTCCTGACTTTC
once TRBJ2-7 TRBV18 - CASSPPPGGGHEQYF TGTGCCAGCTCACCCCCCCCGGGCGGGGGCCACGAGCAGTACTTC
few TRBJ1-2 TRBV21-1 - CASSMKGGTGKGYGYTF TGTGCCAGCTCGATGAAGGGCGGGACAGGGAAGGGCTATGGCTACACCTTC
- TRBJ1-1 TRBV7-6 - CASSLGGGTEAFF TGTGCCAGCAGCTTAGGAGGGGGCACTGAAGCTTTCTTT
once TRBJ2-3 TRBV4-2 TRBD2 CASSQDNDLGLAGPDTQYF TGTGCCAGCAGCCAAGATAATGATTTGGGACTAGCGGGTCCAGATACGCAGTATTTT
- TRBJ1-4 TRBV6-7 - CASSYSNIQSGANEKLFF TGTGCCAGCAGTTACTCGAATATCCAGTCAGGAGCTAATGAAAAACTGTTTTTT
few TRBJ2-3 TRBV11-3 - CASSLGGSETDTQYF TGTGCCAGCAGCTTAGGGGGGAGTGAGACAGATACGCAGTATTTT
once TRBJ2-7 TRBV20-1 - CSARGPYEQYF TGCAGTGCTAGGGGACCCTACGAGCAGTACTTC